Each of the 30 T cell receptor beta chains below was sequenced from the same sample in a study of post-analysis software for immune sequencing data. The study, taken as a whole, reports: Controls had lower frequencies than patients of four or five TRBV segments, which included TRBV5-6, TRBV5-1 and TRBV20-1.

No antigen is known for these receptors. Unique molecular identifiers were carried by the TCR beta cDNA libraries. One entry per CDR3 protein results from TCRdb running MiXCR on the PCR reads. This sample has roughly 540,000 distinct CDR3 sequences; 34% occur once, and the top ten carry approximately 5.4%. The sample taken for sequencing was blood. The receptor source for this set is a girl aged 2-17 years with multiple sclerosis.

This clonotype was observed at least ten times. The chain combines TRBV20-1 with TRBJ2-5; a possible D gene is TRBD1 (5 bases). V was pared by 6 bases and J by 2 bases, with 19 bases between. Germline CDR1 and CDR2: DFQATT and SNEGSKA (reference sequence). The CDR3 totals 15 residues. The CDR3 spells CSALQASQGQETQYF. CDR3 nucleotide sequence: TGCAGTGCCCTGCAGGCCAGTCAGGGACAAGAGACCCAGTACTTC.

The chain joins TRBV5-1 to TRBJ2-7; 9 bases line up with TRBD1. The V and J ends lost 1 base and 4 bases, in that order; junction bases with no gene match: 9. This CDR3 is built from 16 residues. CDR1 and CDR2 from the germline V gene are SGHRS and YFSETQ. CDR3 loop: CASSLRPQGASYEQYF. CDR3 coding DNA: TGCGCCAGCAGCTTGCGTCCACAGGGGGCGTCGTACGAGCAGTACTTC.

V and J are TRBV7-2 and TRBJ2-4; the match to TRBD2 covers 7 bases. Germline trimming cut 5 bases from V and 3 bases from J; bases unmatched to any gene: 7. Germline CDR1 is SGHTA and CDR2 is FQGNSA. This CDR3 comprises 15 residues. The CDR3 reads CASSAAGGGKNIQYF. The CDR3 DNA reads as TGTGCCAGCAGCGCGGCTGGGGGGGGCAAAAACATTCAGTACTTC.

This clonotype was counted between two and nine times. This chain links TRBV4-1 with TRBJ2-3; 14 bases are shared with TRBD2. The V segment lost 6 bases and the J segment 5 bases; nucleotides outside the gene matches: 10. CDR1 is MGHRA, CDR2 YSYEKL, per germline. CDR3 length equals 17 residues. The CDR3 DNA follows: TGCGCCAGCAGGGCGGGACTAGCGGGGGAGAGAGGAGATACGCAGTATTTT. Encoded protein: CASRAGLAGERGDTQYF.

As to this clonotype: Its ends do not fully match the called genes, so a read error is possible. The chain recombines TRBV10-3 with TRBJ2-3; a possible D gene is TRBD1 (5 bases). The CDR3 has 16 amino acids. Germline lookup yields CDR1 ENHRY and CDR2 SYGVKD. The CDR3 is CVISDQGSAHADTQYF. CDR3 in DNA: TGTGTCATCAGTGACCAGGGATCGGCGCATGCGGATACGCAGTATTTT.

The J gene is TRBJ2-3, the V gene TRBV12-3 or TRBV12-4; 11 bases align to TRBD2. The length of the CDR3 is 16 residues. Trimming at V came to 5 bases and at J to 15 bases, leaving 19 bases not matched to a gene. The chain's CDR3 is CASSPYSGGAADMQYF. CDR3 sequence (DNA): TGTGCCAGCAGTCCCTATAGCGGGGGGGCCGCAGATATGCAATATTTT.

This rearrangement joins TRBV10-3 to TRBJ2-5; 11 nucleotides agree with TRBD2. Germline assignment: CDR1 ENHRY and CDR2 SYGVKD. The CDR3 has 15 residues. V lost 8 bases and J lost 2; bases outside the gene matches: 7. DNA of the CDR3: TGTGCCATCGGGCTAGCGGGGGGCCTACAAGAGACCCAGTACTTC. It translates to CAIGLAGGLQETQYF.

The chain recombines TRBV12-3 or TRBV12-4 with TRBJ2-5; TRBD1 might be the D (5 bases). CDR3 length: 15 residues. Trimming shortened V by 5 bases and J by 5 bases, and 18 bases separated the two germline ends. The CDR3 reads CASSTLWPGLETQYF. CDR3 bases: TGTGCCAGCAGTACCCTGTGGCCAGGGTTGGAGACCCAGTACTTC.

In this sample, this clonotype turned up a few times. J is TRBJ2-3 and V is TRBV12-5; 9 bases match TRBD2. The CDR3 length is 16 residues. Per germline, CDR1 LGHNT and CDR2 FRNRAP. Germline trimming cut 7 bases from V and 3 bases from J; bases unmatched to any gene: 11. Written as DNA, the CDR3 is TGTGCTAGTGCCTCGGGACTAGCTTATGTTACAGATACGCAGTATTTT. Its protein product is CASASGLAYVTDTQYF.

The CDR3 here is CASTPGLAGGVGVETQYF. The CDR3 DNA sequence: TGTGCCAGCACTCCGGGACTAGCGGGGGGGGTAGGGGTGGAGACCCAGTACTTC. The chain is built from TRBV12-3 or TRBV12-4 and TRBJ2-5; 16 nucleotides line up with TRBD2. Trimming removed 7 bases from V and 5 bases from J; junction bases left unmatched: 13. This CDR3 is built from 18 residues.

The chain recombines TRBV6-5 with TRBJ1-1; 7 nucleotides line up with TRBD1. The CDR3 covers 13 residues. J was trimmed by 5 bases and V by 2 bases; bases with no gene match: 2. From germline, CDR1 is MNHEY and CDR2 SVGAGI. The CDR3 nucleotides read TGTGCCAGCAGTTACGGACAGGCTACTGAAGCTTTCTTT. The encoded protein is CASSYGQATEAFF.

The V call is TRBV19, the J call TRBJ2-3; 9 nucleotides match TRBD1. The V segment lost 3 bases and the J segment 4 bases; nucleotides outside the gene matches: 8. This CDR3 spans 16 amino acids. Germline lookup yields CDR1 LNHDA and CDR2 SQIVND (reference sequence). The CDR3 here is CASSISGQGRADTQYF. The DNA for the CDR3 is TGTGCCAGTAGTATCTCGGGACAGGGACGCGCAGATACGCAGTATTTT. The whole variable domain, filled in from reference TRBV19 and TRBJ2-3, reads DGGITQSPKYLFRKEGQNVTLSCEQNLNHDAMYWYRQDPGQGLRLIYYSQIVNDFQKGDIAEGYSVSREKKESFPLTVTSAQKNPTAFYLCASSISGQGRADTQYFGPGTRLTVL.

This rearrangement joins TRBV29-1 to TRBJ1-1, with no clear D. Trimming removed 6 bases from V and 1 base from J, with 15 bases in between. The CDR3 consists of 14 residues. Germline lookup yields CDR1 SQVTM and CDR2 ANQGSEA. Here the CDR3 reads CSVRPQQKNTEAFF. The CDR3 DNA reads TGCAGCGTCAGGCCCCAGCAAAAGAACACTGAAGCTTTCTTT.

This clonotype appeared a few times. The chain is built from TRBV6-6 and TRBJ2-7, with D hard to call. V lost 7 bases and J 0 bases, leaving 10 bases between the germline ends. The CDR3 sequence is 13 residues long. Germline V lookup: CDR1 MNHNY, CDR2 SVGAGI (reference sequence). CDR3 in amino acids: CASNDAGSYEQYF. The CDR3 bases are TGTGCCAGCAACGACGCTGGCTCCTACGAGCAGTACTTC.

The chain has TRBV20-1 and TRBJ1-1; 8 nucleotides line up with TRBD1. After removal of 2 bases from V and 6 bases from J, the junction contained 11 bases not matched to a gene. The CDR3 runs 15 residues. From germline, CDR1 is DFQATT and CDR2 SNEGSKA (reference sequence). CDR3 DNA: TGCAGTGCTAGAAACCCAACAGGGGGGGTTGCTGAAGCTTTCTTT. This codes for CSARNPTGGVAEAFF.

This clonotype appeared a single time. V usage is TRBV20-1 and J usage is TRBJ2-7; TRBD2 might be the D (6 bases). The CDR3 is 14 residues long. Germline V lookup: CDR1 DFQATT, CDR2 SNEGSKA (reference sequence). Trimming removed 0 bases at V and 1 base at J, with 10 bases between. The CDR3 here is CSARDQEGSYEQYF. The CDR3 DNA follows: TGCAGTGCTAGAGATCAGGAGGGATCCTACGAGCAGTACTTC.

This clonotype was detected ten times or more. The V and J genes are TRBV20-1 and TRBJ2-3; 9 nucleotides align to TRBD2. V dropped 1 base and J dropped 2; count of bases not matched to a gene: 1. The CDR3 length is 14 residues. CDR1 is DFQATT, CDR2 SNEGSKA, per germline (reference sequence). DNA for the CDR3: TGCAGTGCTAGAGGACTAGCGGCCACAGATACGCAGTATTTT. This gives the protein CSARGLAATDTQYF.

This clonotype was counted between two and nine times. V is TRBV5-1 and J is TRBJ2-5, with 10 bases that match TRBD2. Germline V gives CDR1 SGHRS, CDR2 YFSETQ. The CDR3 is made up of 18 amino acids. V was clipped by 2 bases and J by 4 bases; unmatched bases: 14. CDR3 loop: CASSLTTIAGGRGETQYF. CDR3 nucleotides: TGCGCCAGCAGCTTAACAACAATAGCGGGGGGCCGGGGAGAGACCCAGTACTTC.

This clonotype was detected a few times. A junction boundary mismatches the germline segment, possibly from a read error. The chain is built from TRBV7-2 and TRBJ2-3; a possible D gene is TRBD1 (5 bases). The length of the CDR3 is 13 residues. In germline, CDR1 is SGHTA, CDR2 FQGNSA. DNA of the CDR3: TGTGCCAGCACCTTAGGGGTTGCAGATACGCAGTATTTT. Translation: CASTLGVADTQYF. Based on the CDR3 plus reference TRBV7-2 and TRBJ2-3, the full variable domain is GAGVSQSPSNKVTEKGKDVELRCDPISGHTALYWYRQSLGQGLEFLIYFQGNSAPDKSGLPSDRFSAERTGGSVSTLTIQRTQQEDSAVYLCASTLGVADTQYFGPGTRLTVL.

The CDR3 DNA is TGTGCCAGCACCACGCGGGGGAGCAGCGGAGAGACCCAGTTCTTC. Protein sequence: CASTTRGSSGETQFF. The V call is TRBV12-3 or TRBV12-4, the J call TRBJ2-1; 7 positions match TRBD2. V gave up 7 bases and J gave up 13 bases; unmatched junction bases: 19. The CDR3 length is 15 residues.

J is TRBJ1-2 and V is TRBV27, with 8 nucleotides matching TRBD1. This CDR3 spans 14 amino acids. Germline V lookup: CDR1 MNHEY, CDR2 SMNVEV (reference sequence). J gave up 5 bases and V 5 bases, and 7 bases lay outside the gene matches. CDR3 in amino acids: CASSRQGRGYGYTF. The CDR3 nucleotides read TGTGCCAGCAGTCGACAGGGGCGCGGGTATGGCTACACCTTC.

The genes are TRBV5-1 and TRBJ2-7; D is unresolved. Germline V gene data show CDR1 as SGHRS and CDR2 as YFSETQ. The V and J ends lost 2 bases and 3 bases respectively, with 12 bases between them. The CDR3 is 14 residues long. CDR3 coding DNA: TGCGCCAGCAGCTTTGGGGAAGATTTCTACGAGCAGTACTTC. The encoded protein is CASSFGEDFYEQYF.

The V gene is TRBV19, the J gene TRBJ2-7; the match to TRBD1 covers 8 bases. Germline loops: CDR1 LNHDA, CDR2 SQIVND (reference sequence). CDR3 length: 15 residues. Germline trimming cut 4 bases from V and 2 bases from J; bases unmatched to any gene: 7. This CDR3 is CASSNSGQGTYEQYF. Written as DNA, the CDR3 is TGTGCCAGTAGTAATAGCGGACAGGGCACCTACGAGCAGTACTTC.

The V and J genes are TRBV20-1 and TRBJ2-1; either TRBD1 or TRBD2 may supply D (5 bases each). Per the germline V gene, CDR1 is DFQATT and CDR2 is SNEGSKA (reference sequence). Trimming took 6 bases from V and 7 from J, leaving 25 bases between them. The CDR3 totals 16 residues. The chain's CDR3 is CSAITLFRDGLNEQFF. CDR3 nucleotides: TGCAGTGCCATAACCCTTTTCCGGGACGGGCTTAATGAGCAGTTCTTC.

Here the CDR3 reads CASTRPESTEAFF. CDR3 sequence (DNA): TGTGCCAGCACCCGGCCTGAAAGCACTGAAGCTTTCTTT. This rearrangement joins TRBV6-1 to TRBJ1-1; no firm D call. The CDR3 length is 13 residues. V dropped 7 bases and J dropped 4 bases, with 13 bases sitting between them. Germline V gene data show CDR1 as MNHNS and CDR2 as SASEGT.

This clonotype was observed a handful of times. The CDR3 loop reads CSAPDPGLGRDTQYF. CDR3 DNA sequence: TGCAGTGCCCCAGACCCGGGACTAGGGCGAGATACGCAGTATTTT. V and J are TRBV20-1 and TRBJ2-3; TRBD2 agrees at 8 bases. The CDR3 extends over 15 amino acids. CDR1 is DFQATT, CDR2 SNEGSKA, per germline (reference sequence). V gave up 6 bases and J gave up 5 bases; unmatched junction bases: 13.

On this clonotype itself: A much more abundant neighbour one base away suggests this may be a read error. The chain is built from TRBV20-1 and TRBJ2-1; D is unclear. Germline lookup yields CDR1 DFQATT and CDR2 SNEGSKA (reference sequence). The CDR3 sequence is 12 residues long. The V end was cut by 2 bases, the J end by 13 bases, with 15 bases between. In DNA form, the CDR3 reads TGCAGTGCTAGATTGCTCCAAGAGACCCAGTTCTTC. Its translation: CSARLLQETQFF.

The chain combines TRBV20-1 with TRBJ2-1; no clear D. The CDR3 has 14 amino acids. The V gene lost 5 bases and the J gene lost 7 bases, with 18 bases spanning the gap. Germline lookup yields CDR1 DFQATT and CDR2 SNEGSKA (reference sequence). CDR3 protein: CSAPSTWSGNEQFF. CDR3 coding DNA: TGCAGTGCTCCCTCAACCTGGTCTGGGAATGAGCAGTTCTTC.

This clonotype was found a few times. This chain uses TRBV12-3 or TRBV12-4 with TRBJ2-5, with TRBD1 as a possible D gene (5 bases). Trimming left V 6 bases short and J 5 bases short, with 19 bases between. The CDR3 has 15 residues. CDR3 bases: TGTGCCAGCAGATCCGGACGGACAAGCGTGGAGACCCAGTACTTC. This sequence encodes CASRSGRTSVETQYF.

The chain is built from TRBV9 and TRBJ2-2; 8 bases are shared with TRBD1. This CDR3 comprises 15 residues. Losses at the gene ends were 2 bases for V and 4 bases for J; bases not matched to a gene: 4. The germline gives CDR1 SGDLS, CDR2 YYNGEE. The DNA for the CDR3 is TGTGCCAGCAGCGTGCAGGGGGCCGTCACCGGGGAGCTGTTTTTT. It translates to CASSVQGAVTGELFF.